A single sample is the source of the 27 T cell receptor beta chains below, sequenced in a study of cytomegalovirus exposure and HLA in healthy donors. PCR primers comprised 60 Vbeta and 13 Jbeta primers. Assay used: immunoSEQ multiplex PCR; TCRdb lists only in-frame clones, some missing. Of about 94,000 clones listed, roughly 73% are singletons. The sample taken for sequencing was PBMCs. Receptors were obtained from a woman aged 40 to 50 in good health and CMV-seronegative.

A few counts support this clone. This chain joins TRBV30 and TRBJ2-5, with TRBD2 as a possible D gene (6 bases). TRBJ2-7 matches the DNA end more closely, so the J call is doubtful. The CDR3 has 13 residues. CDR1 is GTSNPN, CDR2 SVGIG, per germline (reference sequence). The CDR3: CAWRGGKSYEQYF. CDR3 DNA sequence: TGTGCCTGGAGGGGGGGAAAGTCCTACGAGCAGTACTTC.

The rearrangement links TRBV29-1 to TRBJ1-2; 10 bases map to TRBD1. The J segment lost 4 bases and the V segment lost 7 bases, leaving 9 bases of the junction unmatched. Germline values: CDR1 SQVTM, CDR2 ANQGSEA. The CDR3 runs to 14 residues. The CDR3 here is CSGGPGQGTYGYTF. The CDR3 coding sequence is TGCAGCGGTGGGCCGGGACAGGGGACCTATGGCTACACCTTC.

The gene calls are TRBV5-1 and TRBJ2-7; D is possibly TRBD1 (5 bases). Trimming took 4 bases from V and 2 from J, leaving 13 bases between them. The CDR3 length is 14 residues. Germline CDR1 reads SGHRS; CDR2 reads YFSETQ. CDR3 loop: CASSPTATTYEQYF. Written as DNA, the CDR3 is TGCGCCAGCAGCCCGACAGCAACCACCTACGAGCAGTACTTC.

This clone was seen a few times. This rearrangement joins TRBV18 to TRBJ1-4, with D perhaps TRBD1 (6 bases). CDR1 is KGHSH, CDR2 LQKENI, per germline. The CDR3 is made up of 16 amino acids. The V end was cut by 5 bases, the J end by 7 bases, with 20 bases between. The CDR3, as DNA: TGTGCCAGCTCATCGAATTCAGGGGATCTGGGTGAAAAACTGTTTTTT. Its protein is CASSSNSGDLGEKLFF.

The rearrangement uses TRBV6-1 and TRBJ1-5; D is undetermined. Germline loops: CDR1 MNHNS, CDR2 SASEGT. The CDR3 contains 14 residues. Trimming shortened V by 6 bases and J by 0 bases, and 9 bases separated the two germline ends. The CDR3 region is CASSYEASNQPQHF. The CDR3 DNA sequence: TGTGCCAGCAGCTACGAGGCTAGCAATCAGCCCCAGCATTTT.

The CDR3 DNA reads as TGTGCCAGCAGCCCAGTAGCCCACACTGAAGCTTTCTTT. Residues: CASSPVAHTEAFF. The rearrangement joins TRBV7-9 to TRBJ1-1, with D uncertain. Trimming stripped 5 bases from V and 3 bases from J, with 10 bases between. Germline assignment: CDR1 SEHNR and CDR2 FQNEAQ (reference sequence). The CDR3 is made up of 13 amino acids.

The rearrangement links TRBV7-3 to TRBJ2-4; 8 positions agree with TRBD1. CDR1 is SGHTA and CDR2 is FQGTGA in the germline V gene. The CDR3 totals 15 residues. Losses at the gene ends were 5 bases for V and 1 base for J; bases not matched to a gene: 4. The CDR3 coding sequence is TGTGCCAGCAGCCCAAGACAGGGGGCCAAAAACATTCAGTACTTC. Its translation: CASSPRQGAKNIQYF.

This clone was counted a few times. This chain links TRBV14 with TRBJ1-5; TRBD1 matches at 9 bases. Germline V gene sequence: CDR1 SGHDN, CDR2 FVKESK. J was trimmed by 7 bases and V by 4 bases; bases with no gene match: 2. This CDR3 spans 13 amino acids. CDR3 protein: CASSRTGGQPQHF. The CDR3 DNA is TGTGCCAGCAGCCGAACAGGGGGCCAGCCCCAGCATTTT.

The chain combines TRBV5-1 with TRBJ2-3; D gene unclear. From germline, CDR1 is SGHRS and CDR2 YFSETQ. The CDR3 is 14 residues long. Trimming took 2 bases from V and 2 from J, leaving 9 bases between them. The CDR3 loop is CASSFGQATDTQYF. The CDR3 DNA sequence: TGCGCCAGCAGCTTCGGTCAAGCCACAGATACGCAGTATTTT. Drawing the rest from reference TRBV5-1 and TRBJ2-3, the complete variable domain is KAGVTQTPRYLIKTRGQQVTLSCSPISGHRSVSWYQQTPGQGLQFLFEYFSETQRNKGNFPGRFSGRQFSNSRSEMNVSTLELGDSALYLCASSFGQATDTQYFGPGTRLTVL.

The gene calls are TRBV21-1 and TRBJ1-5; the tabulated D call, TRBD1, remains unverified against the DNA. TRBV21-1 is recorded as a pseudogene. There are 16 residues in the CDR3. The CDR3: CASSKAGTGGNQPQHF. The CDR3 region has the DNA TGTGCCAGCAGCAAAGCTGGGACAGGGGGCAATCAGCCCCAGCATTTT.

The V and J genes are TRBV4-1 and TRBJ1-5; D uncertain. Trimming cost V 0 bases and J 6 bases, with 15 bases left between them. The CDR3 extends over 16 amino acids. From germline, CDR1 is MGHRA and CDR2 YSYEKL. The CDR3 DNA reads as TGCGCCAGCAGCCAAGAACCCGATACAGCGGGTCAGCCCCAGCATTTT. It yields the protein CASSQEPDTAGQPQHF.

V gene TRBV30 combines with J gene TRBJ2-3, with D possibly TRBD2 on 6 matching bases. CDR1 is GTSNPN and CDR2 is SVGIG in the germline V gene (reference sequence). The V and J ends lost 0 bases and 1 base respectively, with 11 bases between them. This CDR3 has 15 amino acids. The CDR3 spells CAWSVRGGGTDTQYF. DNA of the CDR3: TGTGCCTGGAGTGTACGAGGCGGGGGCACAGATACGCAGTATTTT.

This clone came up a few times. The chain recombines TRBV5-6 with TRBJ1-1, with 9 positions matching TRBD1. CDR1 SGHDT and CDR2 YYEEEE come from the germline V gene. Trimming cost V 4 bases and J 6 bases; bases outside gene matches: 7. The length of the CDR3 is 14 residues. CDR3 region: CASSPGQGRAEAFF. For the CDR3, the DNA is TGTGCCAGCAGCCCCGGACAGGGGCGTGCTGAAGCTTTCTTT.

The V and J genes are TRBV13 and TRBJ2-7; 13 bases are a match to TRBD2. The V and J ends lost 4 bases and 2 bases, in that order; junction bases with no gene match: 11. Looked up from germline, CDR1 is PRHDT and CDR2 is FYEKMQ (reference sequence). CDR3 size: 18 residues. CDR3 coding DNA: TGTGCCAGCAGCTCTCTTCGACTAGCGGGGGGCTCAACCTACGAGCAGTACTTC. The encoded protein is CASSSLRLAGGSTYEQYF.

The chain carries TRBV30 and TRBJ1-2, with D maybe TRBD1 (5 bases). Germline loops: CDR1 GTSNPN, CDR2 SVGIG (reference sequence). This CDR3 spans 11 amino acids. Trimming stripped 8 bases from V and 11 bases from J, with 18 bases between. The CDR3 DNA follows: TGTGCCCGGGACTCCACCCGGGAATACACCTTC. Protein product: CARDSTREYTF.

V is TRBV14 and J is TRBJ1-1, with D possibly being TRBD1 (5 bases). CDR1 and CDR2 from the germline V gene are SGHDN and FVKESK. With 0 bases removed from V and 11 bases from J, the gap between germline ends came to 10 bases. CDR3 length equals 12 residues. CDR3 protein: CASSQDRVQAFF. As DNA, the CDR3 is TGTGCCAGCAGCCAAGACAGGGTTCAGGCTTTCTTT.

The rearrangement uses TRBV7-2 and TRBJ1-2; D might be TRBD1 (6 bases). This CDR3 has 16 residues. V dropped 6 bases and J dropped 0 bases, with 17 bases sitting between them. Germline-derived CDR1 and CDR2 are SGHTA and FQGNSA. The CDR3 coding sequence is TGTGCCAGCAGTCCCCCATGGGGGCGCACTAACTATGGCTACACCTTC. As protein: CASSPPWGRTNYGYTF.

The gene calls are TRBV12-5 and TRBJ2-3; the D gene is possibly TRBD1 (6 bases). The CDR3 has 23 residues. The V gene's germline CDR1 is LGHNT and CDR2 FRNRAP. V lost 3 bases and J 0 bases, leaving 34 bases between the germline ends. CDR3 in DNA: TGTGCTAGTGGTTTTCTTTTGGGTCGACGGGACACCGAGCACCGACCTAGCACAGATACGCAGTATTTT. As protein: CASGFLLGRRDTEHRPSTDTQYF.

The genes are TRBV30 and TRBJ2-7; D is unclear. This CDR3 has 11 residues. With 3 bases removed from V and 4 bases from J, the gap between germline ends came to 7 bases. Germline CDR1 is GTSNPN and CDR2 is SVGIG (reference sequence). CDR3 sequence reads: CAWRTFYEQYF. The CDR3 coding sequence is TGTGCCTGGAGGACTTTTTACGAGCAGTACTTC.

J is TRBJ1-1 and V is TRBV6-5, with 8 bases fitting TRBD1. Losses at the gene ends were 6 bases for V and 5 bases for J; bases not matched to a gene: 5. The germline CDR1 and CDR2 sequences are MNHEY and SVGAGI. The CDR3 totals 13 residues. The CDR3 DNA is TGTGCCAGCAGGCAGGGGGCTTGGACTGAAGCTTTCTTT. It is translated as CASRQGAWTEAFF.

The rearrangement uses TRBV9 and TRBJ1-1, with TRBD1 identical over 7 bases. Germline CDR1 and CDR2: SGDLS and YYNGEE. The V and J ends lost 2 bases and 1 base, in that order; junction bases with no gene match: 5. The CDR3 contains 15 residues. CDR3 nucleotides: TGTGCCAGCAGCGTTCTGGGACAGCCGAACACTGAAGCTTTCTTT. Amino acids: CASSVLGQPNTEAFF.

The chain joins TRBV30 to TRBJ1-2, with 7 bases that match TRBD1. The CDR3 sequence is 12 residues long. Germline CDR1 GTSNPN, CDR2 SVGIG (reference sequence). With 3 bases clipped from V and 7 bases from J, the junction kept 5 bases outside the gene matches. CDR3 sequence reads: CAWRAGGAGYTF. The DNA for the CDR3 is TGTGCCTGGAGAGCAGGGGGAGCTGGCTACACCTTC.

This clone was observed a few times. The chain couples TRBV2 to TRBJ1-2; 10 nucleotides match TRBD1. The junction had 9 bases not matched to a gene; V was cut back by 6 bases and J by 8 bases. The length of the CDR3 is 14 residues. Germline CDR1 SNHLY, CDR2 FYNNEI. CDR3 coding DNA: TGTGCCAGCAGCGACGGCTGGACAGGGGGGGGCTACACCTTC. It is translated as CASSDGWTGGGYTF.

The chain uses TRBV28 and TRBJ2-1; 7 nucleotides match TRBD2. Germline CDR1 reads MDHEN; CDR2 reads SYDVKM. Unmatched junction bases numbered 14, after V lost 2 bases and J lost 7 bases. The CDR3 consists of 17 residues. CDR3 region: CASSLAVTSRRINEQFF. The CDR3 region has the DNA TGTGCCAGCAGTTTAGCGGTGACTAGCCGAAGAATAAATGAGCAGTTCTTC.

V and J are TRBV10-3 and TRBJ1-4; TRBD1 is a possible D gene (6 bases). Between the trimmed V and J ends, which lost 4 bases and 8 bases, there was a span of 14 bases. The germline gives CDR1 ENHRY, CDR2 SYGVKD. This CDR3 contains 14 residues. The CDR3 spells CAISANREGEKLFF. CDR3 coding DNA: TGTGCCATCAGTGCCAACAGGGAGGGAGAAAAACTGTTTTTT.

The genes are TRBV11-2 and TRBJ1-1, with D perhaps TRBD1 (6 bases). Trimming took 1 base from V and 6 from J, leaving 6 bases between them. This CDR3 region has 12 residues. Germline V gene sequence: CDR1 SGHAT, CDR2 FQNNGV. The CDR3 DNA is TGTGCCAGCAGCTTAGGACAGGCTGAAGCTTTCTTT. Residues: CASSLGQAEAFF.

This chain joins TRBV5-1 and TRBJ2-7; 7 bases line up with TRBD1. Looked up from germline, CDR1 is SGHRS and CDR2 is YFSETQ. The trim removed 4 bases at V and 3 bases at J, leaving 10 bases unmatched. The length of the CDR3 is 15 residues. CDR3 region: CASSPGQNTYYEQYF. The CDR3 DNA reads TGCGCCAGCAGCCCGGGACAGAATACCTACTACGAGCAGTACTTC.